This TCR beta chain was found in a study of blood T cell repertoires in COVID-19. Sequencing was performed with immunoSEQ multiplex PCR; in TCRdb, only in-frame clones are kept and a portion is missing. The data show about 82,000 clones, 83% seen once. The TCR comes from a woman aged 60 to 75 with acute or convalescent COVID-19. Input material: peripheral blood.

The CDR3 nucleotides read TGTGCCAGCAGCGTAGGGTCCCGGACAGTGAACACTGAAGCTTTCTTT. Protein: CASSVGSRTVNTEAFF. The genes are TRBV9 and TRBJ1-1, with a weak D call TRBD1 (6 bases). Germline V gives CDR1 SGDLS, CDR2 YYNGEE. This CDR3 has 16 amino acids. With 0 bases removed from V and 0 bases from J, the gap between germline ends came to 12 bases.